These T cell receptor beta chains were read from a single sample in a study of T cell responses to AZD1222 COVID-19 vaccine. The method was immunoSEQ multiplex PCR; TCRdb's version includes in-frame clones alone and lacks a portion of them. Of about 60,000 clones in the sample, over 65% were seen once. Sequencing used peripheral blood, obtained 28 days after the second AZD1222 dose. All receptors derive from an adult who received the AZD1222 COVID-19 vaccine. The CDR3 runs from the conserved cysteine through the conserved F or W. A D gene is named only where the DNA matches it firmly. Clone size, where shown, is once, few, many, or a class for clones that have expanded.

j_call | d_call | v_call | clone_size | cdr3_length | cdr3_aa | cdr3_nt
TRBJ1-5 | . | TRBV4-3 | many | 15 | CASSQDRGAGQPQHF | TGCGCCAGCAGCCAAGATCGGGGGGCAGGGCAGCCCCAGCATTTT
TRBJ2-2 | . | TRBV28 | once | 15 | CASRREELNTGELFF | TGTGCCAGCAGGAGGGAGGAGTTAAACACCGGGGAGCTGTTTTTT
TRBJ1-1 | . | TRBV28 | . | 13 | CASSSGVGTEAFF | TGTGCCAGCAGCTCGGGGGTGGGCACTGAAGCTTTCTTT
TRBJ1-2 | . | TRBV15 | once | 15 | CATSRDRSSNYGYTF | TGTGCCACCAGCAGAGATCGGTCATCTAACTATGGCTACACCTTC
TRBJ1-6 | . | TRBV4-2 | . | 15 | CASSQEGSPASPLHF | TGTGCCAGCAGCCAGGAGGGGTCTCCCGCTTCACCCCTCCACTTT
TRBJ1-1 | . | TRBV28 | . | 11 | CASSLFTEAFF | TGTGCCAGCAGTTTATTTACTGAAGCTTTCTTT
TRBJ1-6 | TRBD1 | TRBV6-5 | . | 14 | CASRLGQLNSPLHF | TGTGCCAGCAGGTTGGGACAGCTTAATTCACCCCTCCACTTT
TRBJ1-5 | . | TRBV15 | few | 16 | CATSRGYPSGNQPQHF | TGTGCCACCAGCAGAGGGTATCCTAGCGGCAATCAGCCCCAGCATTTT
TRBJ1-4 | . | TRBV19 | . | 14 | CASSIDSLNEKLFF | TGTGCCAGTAGTATCGACAGCCTTAATGAAAAACTGTTTTTT
TRBJ2-2 | . | TRBV5-1 | few | 15 | CASSLVLGVAGELFF | TGCGCCAGCAGCTTGGTCTTAGGGGTGGCCGGGGAGCTGTTTTTT
TRBJ2-7 | TRBD1 | TRBV6-6 | . | 12 | CASAGGSYEQYF | TGTGCCAGCGCAGGGGGCTCCTACGAGCAGTACTTC
TRBJ2-1 | TRBD1 | TRBV28 | . | 18 | CASSFGTGISSFYNEQFF | TGTGCCAGCAGTTTCGGGACAGGGATTTCGAGTTTCTACAATGAGCAGTTCTTC
TRBJ1-1 | . | TRBV20-1 | . | 11 | CSARPGAKAFF | TGCAGTGCTAGACCCGGCGCGAAAGCTTTCTTT
TRBJ1-5 | TRBD1 | TRBV28 | . | 16 | CASSSVTAGGNQPQHF | TGTGCCAGCAGTTCAGTGACGGCAGGGGGAAATCAGCCCCAGCATTTT
TRBJ2-3 | . | TRBV6-2/TRBV6-3 | . | 15 | CASSYAVAGPDTQYF | TGTGCCAGCAGTTACGCGGTTGCGGGGCCGGATACGCAGTATTTT
TRBJ2-3 | . | TRBV6-1 | . | 17 | CASSGIPGHLSTDTQYF | TGTGCCAGCAGTGGAATACCGGGACACCTTAGCACAGATACGCAGTATTTT
TRBJ1-2 | . | TRBV18 | . | 16 | CASSPTGVGGSDGYTF | TGTGCCAGCTCCCCGACCGGCGTGGGGGGGAGTGATGGCTACACCTTC
TRBJ1-1 | . | TRBV7-9 | . | 13 | CASSLAYGDQAFF | TGTGCCAGCAGCTTAGCCTACGGGGATCAAGCTTTCTTT
TRBJ2-7 | TRBD2 | TRBV5-1 | . | 16 | CASSGLPGLVNEKQYF | TGCGCCAGCAGCGGACTACCGGGACTAGTGAATGAGAAGCAGTACTTC
TRBJ2-1 | . | TRBV7-8 | . | 16 | CASSPRSASSYNEQFF | TGTGCCAGCAGCCCTCGCAGCGCCAGCTCCTACAATGAGCAGTTCTTC
TRBJ2-2 | TRBD2 | TRBV7-8 | . | 17 | CASSPEGTSGPTGELFF | TGTGCCAGCAGCCCGGAGGGGACTAGCGGCCCCACCGGGGAGCTGTTTTTT
TRBJ1-4 | . | TRBV5-1 | . | 13 | CASSRGRDEKLFF | TGCGCCAGCTCCCGGGGGCGGGATGAAAAACTGTTTTTT
TRBJ2-1 | . | TRBV7-8 | . | 12 | CASSPPDNEQFF | TGTGCCAGCAGCCCCCCCGACAATGAGCAGTTCTTC
TRBJ2-5 | TRBD2 | TRBV11-3 | . | 16 | CASSLGAGGSQETQYF | TGTGCCAGCAGCTTAGGGGCGGGGGGTTCCCAAGAGACCCAGTACTTC
TRBJ1-3 | . | TRBV27 | . | 15 | CASSLKRGPGNTIYF | TGTGCCAGCAGTTTGAAGCGGGGGCCAGGAAACACCATATATTTT
TRBJ2-7 | . | TRBV7-8 | few | 13 | CASSRDTVYEQYF | TGTGCCAGCAGCCGCGACACCGTCTACGAGCAGTACTTC
TRBJ2-7 | . | TRBV11-2 | . | 15 | CASSWHRDGGYEQYF | TGTGCCAGCAGCTGGCACCGGGACGGCGGCTACGAGCAGTACTTC
TRBJ1-2 | . | TRBV6-5 | . | 14 | CASSYYQGVGGYTF | TGTGCCAGCAGTTACTACCAGGGCGTAGGTGGCTACACCTTC
TRBJ1-2 | . | TRBV28 | . | 13 | CASGRGTNYGYTF | TGTGCCAGCGGCCGGGGGACGAACTATGGCTACACCTTC
TRBJ1-3 | . | TRBV4-2 | . | 16 | CASSQDRPGHGNTIYF | TGTGCCAGCAGCCAAGATAGGCCCGGGCATGGAAACACCATATATTTT
TRBJ1-2 | . | TRBV19 | . | 13 | CASRDPVAWGYTF | TGTGCCAGTAGGGACCCTGTGGCATGGGGCTACACCTTC
TRBJ2-1 | . | TRBV4-1 | . | 13 | CASSQDLPTRQFF | TGCGCCAGCAGCCAAGATCTACCTACGCGGCAGTTCTTC
TRBJ1-6 | . | TRBV6-5 | . | 15 | CASGRAGSYNSPLHF | TGTGCCAGCGGGAGGGCCGGCTCCTATAATTCACCCCTCCACTTT
TRBJ1-2 | . | TRBV6-5 | . | 13 | CASSYYPYWGYTF | TGTGCCAGCAGTTACTATCCCTATTGGGGCTACACCTTC
TRBJ1-1 | . | TRBV6-6 | . | 16 | CASSYPTAESNTEAFF | TGTGCCAGCAGTTACCCGACAGCGGAATCGAACACTGAAGCTTTCTTT
TRBJ2-3 | . | TRBV7-2 | . | 15 | CASSYRTRRADTQYF | TGTGCCAGCAGCTATCGGACCCGGAGGGCAGATACGCAGTATTTT
TRBJ2-6 | TRBD1 | TRBV3-1/TRBV3-2 | few | 18 | CASSRRTGGDSGANVLTF | TGTGCCAGCAGCCGCAGGACAGGGGGCGACTCTGGGGCCAACGTCCTGACTTTC
TRBJ2-3 | TRBD2 | TRBV14 | . | 16 | CASSRLWRGTGDTQYF | TGTGCCAGCAGCCGTCTATGGCGGGGGACTGGAGATACGCAGTATTTT
TRBJ1-2 | . | TRBV7-8 | once | 15 | CASSLAGNREGGYTF | TGTGCCAGCAGCTTAGCCGGCAACAGGGAGGGTGGCTACACCTTC
TRBJ2-5 | . | TRBV27 | . | 16 | CASSLWSGGPQETQYF | TGTGCCAGCAGTTTATGGTCCGGGGGCCCCCAAGAGACCCAGTACTTC
TRBJ1-1 | . | TRBV7-9 | . | 15 | CASSLRRGAETEAFF | TGTGCCAGCAGCTTACGCCGGGGGGCCGAGACTGAAGCTTTCTTT